The subject of this entry is one T cell receptor (beta chain). The antigen is unknown. The data stem from a study of T cells in Graves' hyperthyroidism and ophthalmopathy. Points from the study as a whole: Most expanded thyroid clonotypes above 0.001 also appeared in blood.

Authors of the study amplified TCR beta CDR3 regions from RNA transcripts. Primed by the HTBI set, a first-round RT-PCR was run on the TCR CDR3. TCRdb redid the calling of the multiplex PCR reads with MiXCR, one entry per CDR3 protein. The sample holds some 510,000 distinct CDR3 sequences, around 20% seen once. The CDR3 runs to 13 residues. V lost 5 bases and J 4 bases, leaving 11 bases between the germline ends. Germline assignment: CDR1 SQVTM and CDR2 ANQGSEA. The sequencing sample was made of blood. The receptor was derived from a man aged 18 to 29 with Graves' hyperthyroidism. The chain has TRBV29-1 and TRBJ2-2; no definite D call. This CDR3 is CSVRSPATGELFF. The CDR3, as DNA: TGCAGCGTTCGGTCCCCGGCCACCGGGGAGCTGTTTTTT.